This T cell receptor (beta chain) was recovered during a study of blood T cell repertoires in COVID-19. About the research overall: The study drew acute and convalescent COVID-19 samples from the United States, Italy and Spain. T cells, B-cell-depleted T cells, or PBMCs supplied cDNA or gDNA.

Germline V gene data show CDR1 as SGHRS and CDR2 as YFSETQ. The trim removed 2 bases at V and 2 bases at J, leaving 5 bases unmatched. There are 15 residues in the CDR3. In the original processing: Estimates of nucleated cell counts were drawn from the amplification of reference gene primers. Assay: immunoSEQ multiplex PCR; the TCRdb copy retains only in-frame clones and omits some. Clone size and the V and J calls come from that table; the DNA yielded D and trimming. The data contain under 35,000 clones, less than 90% of them singletons. The sequence came from a man between 70 and 80 years old with active COVID-19. Sequencing was carried out using peripheral blood. The V and J genes are TRBV5-1 and TRBJ2-7, with 9 bases aligning to TRBD1. The chain's CDR3 is CASSFAGTGPYEQYF. CDR3 DNA: TGCGCCAGCAGCTTCGCAGGGACAGGGCCCTACGAGCAGTACTTC.